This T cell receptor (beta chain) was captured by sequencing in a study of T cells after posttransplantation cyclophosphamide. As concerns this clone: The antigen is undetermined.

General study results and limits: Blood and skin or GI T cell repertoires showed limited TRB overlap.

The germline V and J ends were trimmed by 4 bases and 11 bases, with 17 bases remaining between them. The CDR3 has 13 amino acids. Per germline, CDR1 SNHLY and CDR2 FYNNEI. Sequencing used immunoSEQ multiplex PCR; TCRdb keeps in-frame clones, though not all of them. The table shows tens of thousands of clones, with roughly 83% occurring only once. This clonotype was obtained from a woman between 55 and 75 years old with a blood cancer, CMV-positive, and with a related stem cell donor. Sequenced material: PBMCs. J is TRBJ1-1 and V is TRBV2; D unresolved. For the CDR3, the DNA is TGTGCCAGCAGTGTAGTTCCCTCCCCCGGGGCTTTCTTT. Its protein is CASSVVPSPGAFF.